This TCR beta chain was retrieved from a study of monozygotic twins with inflammatory bowel disease. Study-wide points: Support was lacking for any single strong IBD-associated signal or clonotype.

A word on this clonotype: Its target is unknown.

Reprocessing the 5' RACE reads, TCRdb reports a single entry for every CDR3 protein and omits DNA. The data show more than 85,000 distinct CDR3 sequences, and the top ten clones hold 9.5% to 15%. CDR1 is LNHDA, CDR2 SQIVND, per germline (reference sequence). The CDR3 runs to 15 residues. Sequencing input: blood. The TCR was taken from a human donor with ulcerative colitis or Crohn's disease, or a healthy co-twin of an affected twin (not recorded which). The chain joins TRBV19 to TRBJ2-1; TCRdb's D call, TRBD2, is unchecked because there is no DNA. The CDR3 sequence: CASSPLGLAHNEQFF.